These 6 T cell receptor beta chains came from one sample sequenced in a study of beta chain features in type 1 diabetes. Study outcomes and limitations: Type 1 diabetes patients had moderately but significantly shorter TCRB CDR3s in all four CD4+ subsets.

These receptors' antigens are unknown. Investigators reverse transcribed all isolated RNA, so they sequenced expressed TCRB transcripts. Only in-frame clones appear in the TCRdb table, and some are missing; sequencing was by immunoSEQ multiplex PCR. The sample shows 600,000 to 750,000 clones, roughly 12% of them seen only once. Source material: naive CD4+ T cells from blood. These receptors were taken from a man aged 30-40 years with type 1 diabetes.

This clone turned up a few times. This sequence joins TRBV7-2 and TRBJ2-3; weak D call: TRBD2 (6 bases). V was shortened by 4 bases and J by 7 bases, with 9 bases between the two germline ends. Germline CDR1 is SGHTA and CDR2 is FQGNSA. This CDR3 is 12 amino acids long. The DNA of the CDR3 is TGTGCCAGCAGCTCGACTAGTAATACGCAGTATTTT. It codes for CASSSTSNTQYF.

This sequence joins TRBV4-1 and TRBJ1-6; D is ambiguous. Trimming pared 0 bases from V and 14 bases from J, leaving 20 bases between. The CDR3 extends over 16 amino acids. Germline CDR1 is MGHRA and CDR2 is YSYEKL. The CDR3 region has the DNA TGCGCCAGCAGCCAAGATCGCAGCGACGGAAAATTCACCCTCCACTTT. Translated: CASSQDRSDGKFTLHF.

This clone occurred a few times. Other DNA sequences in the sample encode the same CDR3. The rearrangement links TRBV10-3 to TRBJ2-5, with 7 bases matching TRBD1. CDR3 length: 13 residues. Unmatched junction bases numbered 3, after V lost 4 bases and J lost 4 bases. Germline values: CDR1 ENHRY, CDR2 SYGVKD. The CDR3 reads CAISGQGRETQYF. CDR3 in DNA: TGTGCCATCAGTGGACAGGGTAGAGAGACCCAGTACTTC.

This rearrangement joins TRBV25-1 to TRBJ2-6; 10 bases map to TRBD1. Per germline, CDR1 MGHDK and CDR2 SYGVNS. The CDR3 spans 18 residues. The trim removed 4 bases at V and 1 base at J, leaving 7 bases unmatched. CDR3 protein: CASSGLPGQGSGANVLTF. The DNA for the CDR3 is TGTGCCAGCAGTGGGTTACCGGGACAGGGGTCTGGGGCCAACGTCCTGACTTTC. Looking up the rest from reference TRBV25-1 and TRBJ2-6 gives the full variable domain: EADIYQTPRYLVIGTGKKITLECSQTMGHDKMYWYQQDPGMELHLIHYSYGVNSTEKGDLSSESTVSRIRTEHFPLTLESARPSHTSQYLCASSGLPGQGSGANVLTFGAGSRLTVL.

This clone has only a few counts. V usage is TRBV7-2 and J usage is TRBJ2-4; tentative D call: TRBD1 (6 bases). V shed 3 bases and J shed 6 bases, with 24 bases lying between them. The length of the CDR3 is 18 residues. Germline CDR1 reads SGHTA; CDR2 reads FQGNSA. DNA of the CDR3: TGTGCCAGCAGCTTCGGCCACGCCCTGAATGACAGGCGAAACATTCAGTACTTC. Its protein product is CASSFGHALNDRRNIQYF.

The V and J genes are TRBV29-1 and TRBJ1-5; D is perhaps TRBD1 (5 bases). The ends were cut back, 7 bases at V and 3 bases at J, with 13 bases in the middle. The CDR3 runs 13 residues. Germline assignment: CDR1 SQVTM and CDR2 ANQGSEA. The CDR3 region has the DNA TGCAGCGATCTAGGGACCGTCAATCAGCCCCAGCATTTT. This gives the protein CSDLGTVNQPQHF.